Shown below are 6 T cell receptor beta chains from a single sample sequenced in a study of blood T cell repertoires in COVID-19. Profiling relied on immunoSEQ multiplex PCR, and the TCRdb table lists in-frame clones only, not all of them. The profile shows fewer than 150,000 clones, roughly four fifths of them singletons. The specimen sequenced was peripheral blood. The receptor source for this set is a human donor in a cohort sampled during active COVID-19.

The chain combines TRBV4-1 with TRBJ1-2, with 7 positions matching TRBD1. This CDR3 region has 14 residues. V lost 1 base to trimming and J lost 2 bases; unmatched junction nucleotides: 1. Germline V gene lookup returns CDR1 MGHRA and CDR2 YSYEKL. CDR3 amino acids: CASSQGDRNYGYTF. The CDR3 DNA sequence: TGCGCCAGCAGCCAAGGGGACAGAAACTATGGCTACACCTTC.

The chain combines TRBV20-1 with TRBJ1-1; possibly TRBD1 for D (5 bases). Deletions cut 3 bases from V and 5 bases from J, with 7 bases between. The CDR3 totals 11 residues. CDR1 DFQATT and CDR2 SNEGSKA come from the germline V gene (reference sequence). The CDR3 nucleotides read TGCAGTGCTAGCAGGGTGACTGAAGCTTTCTTT. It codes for CSASRVTEAFF.

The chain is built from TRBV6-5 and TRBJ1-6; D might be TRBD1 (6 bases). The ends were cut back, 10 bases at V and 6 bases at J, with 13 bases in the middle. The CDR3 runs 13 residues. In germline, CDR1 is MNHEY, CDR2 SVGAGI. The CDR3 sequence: CATSRTVNSPLHF. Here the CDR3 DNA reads TGTGCCACGTCCAGGACAGTTAATTCACCCCTCCACTTT.

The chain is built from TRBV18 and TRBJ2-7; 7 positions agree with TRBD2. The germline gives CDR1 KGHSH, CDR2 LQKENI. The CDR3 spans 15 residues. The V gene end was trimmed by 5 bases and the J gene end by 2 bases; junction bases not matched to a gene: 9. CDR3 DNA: TGTGCCAGCTCAAAGTACGCGGGGGTAACCTACGAGCAGTACTTC. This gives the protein CASSKYAGVTYEQYF.

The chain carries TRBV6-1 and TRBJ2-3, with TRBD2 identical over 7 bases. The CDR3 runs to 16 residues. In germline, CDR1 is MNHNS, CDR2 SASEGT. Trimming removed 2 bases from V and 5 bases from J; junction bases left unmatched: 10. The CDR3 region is CASSERWGGPGDTQYF. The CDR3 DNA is TGTGCCAGCAGTGAAAGATGGGGAGGGCCAGGAGATACGCAGTATTTT.

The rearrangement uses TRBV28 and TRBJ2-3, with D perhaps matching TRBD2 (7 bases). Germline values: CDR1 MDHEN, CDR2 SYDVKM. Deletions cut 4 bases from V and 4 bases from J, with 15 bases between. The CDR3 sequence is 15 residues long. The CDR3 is CASSWAGGRADTQYF. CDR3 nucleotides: TGTGCCAGCAGTTGGGCCGGGGGGCGAGCAGATACGCAGTATTTT.